This TCR beta chain was captured in a study of cytomegalovirus exposure and HLA in healthy donors. About the research overall: In an early release, HLA-typed donors contributed tens of millions of unique TCR sequences.

The CDR3 runs to 19 residues. From germline, CDR1 is MNHNS and CDR2 SASEGT. V was shortened by 1 base and J by 5 bases, with 27 bases between the two germline ends. General study results and limits: Per a later analysis, HLA-associated TCR beta chains showed more clonal expansion than other, equally common TCR beta chains. Solely CMV serostatus was available to characterize immune exposure.

Researchers ran the PCR with 60 Vbeta and 13 Jbeta primers. Produced via immunoSEQ multiplex PCR; TCRdb's table is partial and in-frame only. Of some 170,000 clones listed, approximately 80% are singletons. As for this clone: Its antigen is as yet unknown.

The TCR originated in a woman in her late teens or twenties in good health and CMV-seronegative. The sample was PBMCs. The V and J genes are TRBV6-1 and TRBJ2-7; D possibly corresponds to TRBD2 (6 bases). The CDR3 loop reads CASSEVEQDYPYDFHEQYF. The CDR3 nucleotides are TGTGCCAGCAGTGAAGTCGAACAGGACTACCCTTACGATTTCCACGAGCAGTACTTC.